This TCR beta chain was sequenced for a study of CD8+CD57+ T cells in acquired aplastic anemia. Ten or more counts support this clonotype. No antigen is known for it. Study results and limitations: No significant patient-versus-control difference appeared in CD8+ Simpson's diversity.

Patients chosen for sequencing had CD8+CD57+ cells that had expanded, as shown by flow cytometry. Trimming stripped 2 bases from V and 9 bases from J, with 17 bases between. Germline V CDR1 and CDR2: SGHAT, FQDESV (reference sequence). This CDR3 region has 14 residues. CDR3 and TCR beta VDJ profiling relied on genomic DNA as the template. MiXCR, applied by TCRdb to the reads, yields one record per CDR3 protein. This table has around 170,000 distinct CDR3 sequences, around 45% appearing once. The sequenced material came from sorted CD4+, CD8+, or CD8+CD57+ T cells (not recorded which) from PBMCs. The chain has TRBV11-1 and TRBJ2-7, with D tentatively TRBD1 or TRBD2 (5 bases each). The clonotype was recovered from a human donor with aplastic anemia. This CDR3 is CASSLSGDLRGQYF. The CDR3 DNA follows: TGTGCCAGCAGCTTATCCGGGGACCTACGAGGGCAGTACTTC.